These T cell receptor beta chains were read from a single sample in a study of blood T cell repertoires in COVID-19. TCRdb keeps only in-frame clones here, not all; method: immunoSEQ multiplex PCR. The sample shows 260,000 or so clones, over 75% of them seen only once. The sample consisted of peripheral blood. These receptors were obtained from a human donor in a cohort sampled during active COVID-19. The CDR3 runs from the conserved cysteine through the conserved F or W. Each record gives: J gene, V gene, clone size, D gene, CDR3 protein, CDR3 DNA. The D gene is left open where the match is weak. Where a row states a size, it is once, few, many or the class of an expanded clone; other rows omit it.

J: TRBJ1-1
V: TRBV29-1
size: few
D: -
CDR3: CSALGGSPIALEAFF
DNA: TGCAGCGCCTTAGGAGGCAGCCCCATCGCACTTGAAGCTTTCTTT

J: TRBJ1-5
V: TRBV7-9
size: -
D: TRBD1
CDR3: CASSFGPGTGSQPQHF
DNA: TGTGCCAGCAGCTTTGGACCCGGGACAGGGAGTCAGCCCCAGCATTTT

J: TRBJ2-7
V: TRBV11-2
size: -
D: -
CDR3: CASGRDTPYEQYF
DNA: TGTGCCAGCGGAAGGGACACACCCTACGAGCAGTACTTC

J: TRBJ2-7
V: TRBV19
size: -
D: TRBD2
CDR3: CASSIGHGGVSYEQYF
DNA: TGTGCCAGTAGTATAGGCCACGGGGGGGTGAGCTACGAGCAGTACTTC

J: TRBJ2-7
V: TRBV7-9
size: few
D: -
CDR3: CASSLQGGSYEQYF
DNA: TGTGCCAGCAGCTTACAGGGGGGCTCCTACGAGCAGTACTTC

J: TRBJ2-7
V: TRBV3-1/TRBV3-2
size: -
D: -
CDR3: CASSQEPLASEQYF
DNA: TGTGCCAGCAGCCAAGAGCCACTAGCTAGCGAGCAGTACTTC

J: TRBJ1-1
V: TRBV30
size: -
D: TRBD1
CDR3: CAWNPLRGRGTEAFF
DNA: TGTGCCTGGAACCCCCTCAGGGGGCGCGGCACTGAAGCTTTCTTT

J: TRBJ1-1
V: TRBV7-9
size: -
D: TRBD1
CDR3: CASSWGQGNTEAFF
DNA: TGTGCCAGCAGCTGGGGACAGGGGAACACTGAAGCTTTCTTT

J: TRBJ2-7
V: TRBV5-6
size: -
D: TRBD2
CDR3: CASGPSSGAPYEQYF
DNA: TGTGCCAGCGGACCCTCTAGCGGGGCCCCCTACGAGCAGTACTTC

J: TRBJ1-5
V: TRBV19
size: few
D: -
CDR3: CASSIGGLNQPQHF
DNA: TGTGCCAGTAGTATTGGCGGCCTCAATCAGCCCCAGCATTTT

J: TRBJ1-6
V: TRBV6-6
size: -
D: -
CDR3: CASSRAPPADSPLHF
DNA: TGTGCCAGCAGTAGAGCTCCCCCGGCGGATTCACCCCTCCACTTT

J: TRBJ2-3
V: TRBV21-1
size: once
D: -
CDR3: CASRAGDSPDTQYF
DNA: TGTGCCAGCAGAGCGGGAGATTCCCCAGATACGCAGTATTTT

J: TRBJ2-7
V: TRBV5-1
size: -
D: -
CDR3: CASRFAGGNEQYF
DNA: TGCGCCAGCAGATTTGCAGGGGGGAACGAGCAGTACTTC

J: TRBJ1-4
V: TRBV11-2
size: -
D: -
CDR3: CASSLDRGSEKLFF
DNA: TGTGCCAGCAGCTTAGACAGGGGATCTGAAAAACTGTTTTTT

J: TRBJ2-7
V: TRBV4-3
size: -
D: TRBD2
CDR3: CASSQDTTSGAYEQYF
DNA: TGCGCCAGCAGCCAAGATACGACTAGCGGAGCCTACGAGCAGTACTTC

J: TRBJ1-5
V: TRBV6-5
size: -
D: TRBD1
CDR3: CASRRDRDYQPQHF
DNA: TGTGCCAGCAGACGTGACAGGGATTATCAGCCCCAGCATTTT

J: TRBJ1-3
V: TRBV5-6
size: once
D: TRBD1
CDR3: CASSQDRSGSGNTIYF
DNA: TGTGCCAGCAGCCAGGACAGGAGCGGGTCTGGAAACACCATATATTTT

J: TRBJ1-5
V: TRBV6-5
size: once
D: -
CDR3: CASSQQGSGQPQHF
DNA: TGTGCCAGCAGTCAACAGGGCTCCGGGCAGCCCCAGCATTTT

J: TRBJ2-1
V: TRBV7-3
size: -
D: TRBD2
CDR3: CASSYTLAGGTYNEQFF
DNA: TGTGCCAGCAGCTATACCCTAGCGGGAGGGACCTACAATGAGCAGTTCTTC

J: TRBJ2-7
V: TRBV4-3
size: -
D: TRBD1
CDR3: CASSPASDRVYEQYF
DNA: TGCGCCAGCAGCCCAGCCAGCGACAGGGTCTACGAGCAGTACTTC

J: TRBJ1-2
V: TRBV6-5
size: -
D: -
CDR3: CASTAGVVGYTF
DNA: TGTGCCAGCACCGCAGGGGTGGTTGGCTACACCTTC

J: TRBJ2-4
V: TRBV28
size: -
D: -
CDR3: CASSSPGLAKNIQYF
DNA: TGTGCCAGCAGTTCTCCCGGACTCGCCAAAAACATTCAGTACTTC

J: TRBJ2-7
V: TRBV27
size: -
D: TRBD1
CDR3: CASSQDYRDRASYEQYF
DNA: TGTGCCAGCAGTCAAGACTACCGGGACAGGGCCTCCTACGAGCAGTACTTC

J: TRBJ2-3
V: TRBV9
size: -
D: TRBD2
CDR3: CASSIAGVTDTQYF
DNA: TGTGCCAGCAGCATCGCGGGAGTCACAGATACGCAGTATTTT

J: TRBJ2-1
V: TRBV4-1
size: -
D: -
CDR3: CASSQLLLITGGVLGEQFF
DNA: TGCGCCAGCAGCCAGCTACTCCTAATCACTGGCGGGGTCCTCGGTGAGCAGTTCTTC

J: TRBJ1-4
V: TRBV5-1
size: -
D: -
CDR3: CASSLAGGTTNEKLFF
DNA: TGCGCCAGCAGCTTGGCCGGGGGGACAACTAATGAAAAACTGTTTTTT

J: TRBJ2-3
V: TRBV7-2
size: once
D: -
CDR3: CASSLGQGKLWYF
DNA: TGTGCCAGCAGCTTAGGGCAGGGAAAATTGTGGTATTTT